This TCR beta chain is from a study of cytomegalovirus exposure and HLA in healthy donors. Study results and caveats: As a later analysis showed, a missense DCLRE1C variant was linked to trimming of TCR beta V- and J-genes. Exclusion as indistinguishable affected some V segments, including TRBV6-2 and TRBV6-3. On later analysis, the bulk of CMV-associated TCR beta chains appeared to be HLA-restricted.

The V gene lost 0 bases and the J gene lost 1 base, with 6 bases spanning the gap. The CDR3 runs 14 residues. Germline CDR1 and CDR2: SEHNR and FQNEAQ (reference sequence). A note on this clone: The antigen is unknown.

PCR amplification relied on 60 Vbeta primers (plus 13 Jbeta primers). Some clones are missing from TCRdb's copy, which holds only in-frame ones; the method was immunoSEQ multiplex PCR. The table lists about 130,000 clones. The clonotype comes from a man between 18 and 29 years old in good health and CMV-seronegative. The chain joins TRBV7-9 to TRBJ1-1; TRBD1 might be the D (5 bases). The sample was PBMCs. CDR3 DNA: TGTGCCAGCAGCTTAGCGGGGCGGAACACTGAAGCTTTCTTT. As protein: CASSLAGRNTEAFF.